This TCR beta chain appears in the sequencing data of a study of blood T cell repertoires in COVID-19. J lost 0 bases, V lost 5 bases, and 9 bases had no gene match. The CDR3 sequence is 18 residues long. The germline V gene has CDR1 MNHNY and CDR2 SVGAGI (reference sequence). Profiling relied on immunoSEQ multiplex PCR, and the TCRdb table lists in-frame clones only, not all of them. This sample has 200,000 to 300,000 clones; approximately 86% occur once, and the top ten carry approximately 2%. Material for sequencing was peripheral blood. The sequence derives from a man aged 30 to 45 with active or convalescent COVID-19. The chain has TRBV6-6 and TRBJ2-6; TRBD1 matches 8 bases. For the CDR3, the DNA is TGTGCCAGCAGTCCTCGGGACAGGAGGAGCTCTGGGGCCAACGTCCTGACTTTC. It encodes CASSPRDRRSSGANVLTF.